This T cell receptor (beta chain) was identified in a study of blood T cell repertoires in COVID-19. Across the study: Nucleic acid was either cDNA or gDNA, and it came from T cells, B-cell-depleted T cells, or PBMCs.

In its sample, this clone was seen once. Recruitment covered roughly 22 US areas and drew participants whose ages spanned roughly 18 to 90 years. Donors of Cohort 3 who recovered were those that had two negative PCRs, clearance, or symptom resolution. Measured with immunoSEQ multiplex PCR; TCRdb has only the in-frame clones, and not every one. The sample records some 420,000 clones, 85% to 90% being singletons. This CDR3 has 15 residues. Trimming took 1 base from V and 9 from J; bases not matched to a gene: 4. Germline values: CDR1 SGHTA, CDR2 FQGNSA. Sequenced: PBMCs or T cells enriched from blood (not recorded which). The rearrangement uses TRBV7-2 and TRBJ2-1; 12 nucleotides line up with TRBD2. This TCR was recovered from a man aged 25 to 40 who had recovered from COVID-19. CDR3 bases: TGTGCCAGCAGCTTAGTGTCTAGCGGGAGGGTTGAGCAGTTCTTC. It is translated as CASSLVSSGRVEQFF. The complete variable domain, with remaining parts taken from reference TRBV7-2 and TRBJ2-1, reads GAGVSQSPSNKVTEKGKDVELRCDPISGHTALYWYRQSLGQGLEFLIYFQGNSAPDKSGLPSDRFSAERTGGSVSTLTIQRTQQEDSAVYLCASSLVSSGRVEQFFGPGTRLTVL.